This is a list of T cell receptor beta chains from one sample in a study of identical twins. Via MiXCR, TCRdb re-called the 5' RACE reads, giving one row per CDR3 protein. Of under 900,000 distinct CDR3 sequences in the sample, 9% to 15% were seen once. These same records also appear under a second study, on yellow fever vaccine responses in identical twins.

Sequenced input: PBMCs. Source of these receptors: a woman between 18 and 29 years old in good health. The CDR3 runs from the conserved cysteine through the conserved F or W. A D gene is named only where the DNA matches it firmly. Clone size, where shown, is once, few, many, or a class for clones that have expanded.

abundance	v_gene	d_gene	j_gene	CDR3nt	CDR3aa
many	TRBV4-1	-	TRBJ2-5	TGCGCCAGCAGCCAAGAAGCCGCCAGGCAAGAGACCCAGTACTTC	CASSQEAARQETQYF
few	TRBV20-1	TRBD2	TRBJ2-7	TGCAGTGCTAGGAAGGCTAGCGGGAGCTATTTTAGTATCGAGCAGTACTTC	CSARKASGSYFSIEQYF
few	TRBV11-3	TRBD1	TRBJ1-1	TGTGCCAGCAGCTTAGAACAGGGGGCGGTTGCGGCTTTCTTT	CASSLEQGAVAAFF
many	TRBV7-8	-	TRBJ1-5	TGTGCCAGCAGCTTCGGGGGAGATCAGCCCCAGCATTTT	CASSFGGDQPQHF
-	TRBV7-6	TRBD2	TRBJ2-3	TGTGCCAGCAGCTTTCAAGGGAGGGGCCCAGATACGCAGTATTTT	CASSFQGRGPDTQYF
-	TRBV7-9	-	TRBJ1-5	TGTGCCAGCAGCTTGGGGGGGACCGTCCAGCCCCAGCATTTT	CASSLGGTVQPQHF
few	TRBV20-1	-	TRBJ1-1	TGCAGTGCTAGTGTTCCCACCCTGGCTGGGGATGGTTCTTTCTTT	CSASVPTLAGDGSFF
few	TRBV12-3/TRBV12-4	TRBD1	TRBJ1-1	TGTGCCAGCATACCTGACAGGGTGCGCACTGAAGCTTTCTTT	CASIPDRVRTEAFF
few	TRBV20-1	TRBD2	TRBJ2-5	TGCAGTGCCAGTACGGAACTAGCGGGAGGGACCCAGTACTTC	CSASTELAGGTQYF
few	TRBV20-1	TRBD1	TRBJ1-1	TGCAGTGCCACTCAGATAGACAGGGGCACTGAAGCTTTCTTT	CSATQIDRGTEAFF
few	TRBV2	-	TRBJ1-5	TGTGCCAGCATGGACCCTAGAGGGGGGCCCCAGCATTTT	CASMDPRGGPQHF
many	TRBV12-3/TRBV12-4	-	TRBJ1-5	TGTGCCAGCAGTTTTAATGGACAAGGGGGGCCCCAGCATTTT	CASSFNGQGGPQHF
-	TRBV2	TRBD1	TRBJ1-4	TGTGCCAGCAGGGACCCCGAGACAGGGAATGAAAAACTGTTTTTT	CASRDPETGNEKLFF
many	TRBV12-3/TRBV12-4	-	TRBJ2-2	-	CASSLADRDFGAGELFF
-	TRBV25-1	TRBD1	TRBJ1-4	TGTGCCAGCAGTGCCGGGACAGGCACCGAACTGTTTTTT	CASSAGTGTELFF
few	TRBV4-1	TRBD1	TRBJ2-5	TGCGCCAGCAGCCAAGATGCCCCCCCAGGGGGGACCCAGTACTTC	CASSQDAPPGGTQYF
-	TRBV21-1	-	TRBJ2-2	TGTGCCAGCAGCAACGACAGGGGCACCGGGGAGCTGTTTTTT	CASSNDRGTGELFF
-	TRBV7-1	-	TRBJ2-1	TGTGCCAGCAGCTCGGGACTTCGTCAGCCCATCTCCTACAATGAGCAGTTCTTC	CASSSGLRQPISYNEQFF
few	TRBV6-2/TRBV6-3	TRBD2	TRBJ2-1	TGTGCCAGCAGAACCTACCAGGGACTAGCGGGGTACAATGAGCAGTTCTTC	CASRTYQGLAGYNEQFF
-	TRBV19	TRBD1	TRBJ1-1	TGTGCCAGTAGTATCTCGACAGGGAGTGGCACTGAAGCTTTCTTT	CASSISTGSGTEAFF
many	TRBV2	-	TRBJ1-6	TGTGCCAGCAGTGCTTCTGGGAACTATAATTCACCCCTCCACTTT	CASSASGNYNSPLHF
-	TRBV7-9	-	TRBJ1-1	TGTGCCAGCAGCCCACCCATTGGGAACACTGAAGCTTTCTTT	CASSPPIGNTEAFF
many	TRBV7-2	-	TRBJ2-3	TGTGCCAGCAGCCTGGGACTGCCAGGATATACGCAGTATTTT	CASSLGLPGYTQYF
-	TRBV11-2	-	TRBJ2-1	TGTGCCAGCAGCTTAGATGCACTAGCCCGGAGTGAGCAGTTCTTC	CASSLDALARSEQFF
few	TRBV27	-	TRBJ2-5	TGTGCCAGCAGTTTCGCCAGGGGTATGAAAGAGACCCAGTACTTC	CASSFARGMKETQYF
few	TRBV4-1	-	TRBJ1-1	TGCGCCAGCAGCCCGGGCGAGGTTGCCACTGAAGCTTTCTTT	CASSPGEVATEAFF
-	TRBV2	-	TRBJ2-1	TGTGCCAGCACCCTGACGGGTGAGCAGTTCTTC	CASTLTGEQFF
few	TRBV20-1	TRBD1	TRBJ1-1	TGCAGTGCTAGTGATTCAGGGGGCGCTTTATCGGGCACTGAAGCTTTCTTT	CSASDSGGALSGTEAFF
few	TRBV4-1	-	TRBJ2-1	TGCGCCAGCAGCCAAGTATATGGGGAGAGCCCCTACAATGAGCAGTTCTTC	CASSQVYGESPYNEQFF
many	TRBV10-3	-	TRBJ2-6	TGTGCCATCAGTGAGCCGAAGGCCGATTCGTCTGGGGCCAACGTCCTGACTTTC	CAISEPKADSSGANVLTF
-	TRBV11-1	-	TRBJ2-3	TGTGCCAGCAGTACACCCGGGATGGGCAGGGGCGAGACAGATACGCAGTATTTT	CASSTPGMGRGETDTQYF
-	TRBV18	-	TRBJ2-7	TGTGCCAGCTCACACGGGGACCCCTCCTACGAGCAGTACTTC	CASSHGDPSYEQYF
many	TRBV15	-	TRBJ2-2	TGTGCCACCACCCATGGGGAATCGAACACCGGGGAGCTGTTTTTT	CATTHGESNTGELFF
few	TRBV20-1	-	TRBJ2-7	TGCAGTGCTAGAGATCCCAGGGGCTCCTACGAGCAGTACTTC	CSARDPRGSYEQYF
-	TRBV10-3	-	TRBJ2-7	TGTGCCACAGCAAGTGGGGAAACCTACGAGCAGTACTTC	CATASGETYEQYF
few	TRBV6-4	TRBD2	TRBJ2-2	TGTGCCAGCAGCAAGAGCGGGGGGGCCAACACCGGGGAGCTGTTTTTT	CASSKSGGANTGELFF
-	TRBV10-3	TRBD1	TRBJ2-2	TGTGCCATCACCGGACAGGGGGCTGTCGGGGAGCTGTTTTTT	CAITGQGAVGELFF
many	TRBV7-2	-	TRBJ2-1	TGTGCCAGCAGCTTAGCGGGAGCCTCGGGCTCCTACAATGAGCAGTTCTTC	CASSLAGASGSYNEQFF
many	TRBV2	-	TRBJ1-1	TGTGCCAGCAGAGGGGAGATGAACACTGAAGCTTTCTTT	CASRGEMNTEAFF
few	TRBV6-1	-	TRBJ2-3	TGTGCCAGCAGTGAAACCCAAGGCACAGATACGCAGTATTTT	CASSETQGTDTQYF
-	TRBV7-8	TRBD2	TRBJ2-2	TGTGCCAGCAGCTACCGCGGGACTAGCGGGAATAACGGGTTTGCCGGGGAGCTGTTTTTT	CASSYRGTSGNNGFAGELFF
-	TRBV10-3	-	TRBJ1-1	TGTGCCATCAGGCGAGCCGAACAGATGAACACTGAAGCTTTCTTT	CAIRRAEQMNTEAFF
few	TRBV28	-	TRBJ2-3	TGTGCCAGCAGGGGTGAGGGGTCCGTCACAGATACGCAGTATTTT	CASRGEGSVTDTQYF
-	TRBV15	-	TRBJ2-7	TGTGCCACCAGCAGAGACCGCGAACACCGCTACGAGCAGTACTTC	CATSRDREHRYEQYF
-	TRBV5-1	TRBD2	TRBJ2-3	TGCGCCAGCAGCTTGGAACTAGCGGGAAGGGCAGATACGCAGTATTTT	CASSLELAGRADTQYF
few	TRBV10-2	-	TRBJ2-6	TGCGCCAGCAGTGCCCTGGGAACAGCTGGGGCCAACGTCCTGACTTTC	CASSALGTAGANVLTF
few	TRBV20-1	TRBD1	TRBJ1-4	TGCAGTGCTAGGGACAGGGAGAAACTGTTTTTT	CSARDREKLFF